This is a list of T cell receptor beta chains from one sample in a study of T cell responses to AZD1222 COVID-19 vaccine. Clones were read by immunoSEQ multiplex PCR, and TCRdb kept only the in-frame ones, dropping some. The data hold around 130,000 clones, with roughly 92% observed a single time. The source material was peripheral blood, sampled on day 0 of AZD1222 vaccination. These receptors were obtained from an adult in good health. The CDR3 runs from the conserved cysteine through the conserved F or W. Clone size is not always given. Where it is, it says once, few, many or a class for expanded clones.

size | V | CDR3
NA | TRBV12-3/TRBV12-4 | CASSLRIGGYTF
NA | TRBV6-5 | CASRTGPAHGYTF
NA | TRBV7-9 | CASTGGLAGRRGSYNEQFF
NA | TRBV29-1 | CSVRTGANVLTF
NA | TRBV19 | CASSTFHHSPLHF
NA | TRBV19 | CASSMLGIGVSGNTIYF
NA | TRBV7-7 | CASSLSPGTNTGELFF
few | TRBV30 | CAWSSDLSGANVLTF
once | TRBV19 | CASSITRVNTGELFF
NA | TRBV21-1 | CARPEPMNTEAFF